This T cell receptor (beta chain) was captured in a study of T-cell reconstitution after alpha-beta-depleted transplantation in children. The CDR3 is 16 residues long. J was trimmed by 10 bases and V by 0 bases; bases with no gene match: 10. Per the germline V gene, CDR1 is MGHRA and CDR2 is YSYEKL. Unique molecular identifiers were used in preparing the TCRbeta library. TCRdb redid the calling of the PCR reads with MiXCR, one entry per CDR3 protein. The sample includes about 900,000 distinct CDR3 sequences, roughly 29% seen only once; the top ten take 25% to 35%. A remark on this clonotype: The antigen remains unidentified.

Overall study results and limits: After one year, T-cell counts and TCRbeta diversity mostly came from new T cells. The study reportedly traced alpha-beta T cells about two months after transplant to several hundred expanded graft clones. Some patients showed high day-60 TCRbeta diversity, which derived from surviving recipient T cells and thymic progenitors.

This clonotype originated in a boy in the first two years of life who had a stem cell transplant for SCID, so the T cells may come from the graft donor. The sample here was PBMCs, mostly from graft donor cells, taken 360 days after TCRalphabeta/CD19-depleted stem cell transplant. This chain uses TRBV4-1 with TRBJ2-1; 9 bases match TRBD1. The DNA for the CDR3 is TGCGCCAGCAGCCAAGATGAGGGGACAGGGTTCAGAGAGCAGTTCTTC. It is translated as CASSQDEGTGFREQFF.